This TCR beta chain was captured by sequencing in a study of human T cells and chemical hapten exposure. Study as a whole: The sensitizing agent was 2% DPC, placed on approximately 2 cm by approximately 2 cm of upper inner arm skin.

TCRdb recomputed calls from the RACE reads with MiXCR, one row per CDR3 protein. The sample includes about 68,000 distinct CDR3 sequences, 10% to 11% of them seen just once. V gave up 2 bases and J gave up 2 bases; unmatched junction bases: 3. Germline CDR1 SQVTM, CDR2 ANQGSEA. The CDR3 is made up of 14 amino acids. Whole-study results and caveats: Significantly greater numbers of large CDR3 similarity clusters came from expanded TCRs than from controls.

This clonotype was counted between two and nine times. Its matching antigen is unknown. Specified time point: pre-sensitization, week 0. Treatment noted: therapeutic diphenylcyclopropenone sensitization with weekly scalp DPC. Ahead of applying each patch test, blood was sampled. This rearrangement joins TRBV29-1 to TRBJ2-7, with 10 bases that match TRBD1. The material sequenced was whole blood, taken in connection with sensitization to the hapten diphenylcyclopropenone (DPC). This clonotype originated in a woman in her forties or fifties with alopecia areata. Some clones in this sample may be carry-over from other donors' samples. The CDR3 loop reads CSVEIDRGPYEQYF. CDR3 DNA sequence: TGCAGCGTTGAAATAGACAGGGGGCCCTACGAGCAGTACTTC.